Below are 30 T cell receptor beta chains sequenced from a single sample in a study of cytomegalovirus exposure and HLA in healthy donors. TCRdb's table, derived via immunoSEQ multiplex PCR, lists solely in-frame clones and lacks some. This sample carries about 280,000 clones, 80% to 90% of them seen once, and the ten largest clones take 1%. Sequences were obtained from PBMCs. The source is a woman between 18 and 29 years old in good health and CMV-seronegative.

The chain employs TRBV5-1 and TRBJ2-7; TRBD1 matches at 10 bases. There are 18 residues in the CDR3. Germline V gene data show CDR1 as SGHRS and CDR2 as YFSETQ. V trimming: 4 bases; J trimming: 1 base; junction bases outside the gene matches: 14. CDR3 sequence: CASSIRVPGQGISYEQYF. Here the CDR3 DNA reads TGCGCCAGCAGCATTAGGGTGCCGGGACAGGGGATATCCTACGAGCAGTACTTC.

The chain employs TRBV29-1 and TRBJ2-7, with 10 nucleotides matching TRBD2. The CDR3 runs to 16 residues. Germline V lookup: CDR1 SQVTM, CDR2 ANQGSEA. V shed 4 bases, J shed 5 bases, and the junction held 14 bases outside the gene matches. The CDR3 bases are TGCAGCGTTGCCCCGACGAGCGGGAGGGCCGATAACGAGCAGTACTTC. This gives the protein CSVAPTSGRADNEQYF.

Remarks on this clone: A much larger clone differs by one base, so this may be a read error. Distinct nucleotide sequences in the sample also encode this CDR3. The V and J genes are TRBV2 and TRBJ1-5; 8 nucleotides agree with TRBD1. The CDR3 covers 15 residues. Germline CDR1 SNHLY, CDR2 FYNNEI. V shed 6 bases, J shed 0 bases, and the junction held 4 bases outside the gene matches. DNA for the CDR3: TGTGCCAGCAGGGGGACAGGCGATAGCAATCAGCCCCAGCATTTT. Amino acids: CASRGTGDSNQPQHF.

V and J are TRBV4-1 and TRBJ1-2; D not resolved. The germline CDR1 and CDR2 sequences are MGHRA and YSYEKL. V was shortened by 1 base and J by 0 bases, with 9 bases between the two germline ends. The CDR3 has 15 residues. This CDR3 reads CASSQAPQANYGYTF. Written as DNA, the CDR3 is TGCGCCAGCAGCCAAGCCCCTCAGGCTAACTATGGCTACACCTTC.

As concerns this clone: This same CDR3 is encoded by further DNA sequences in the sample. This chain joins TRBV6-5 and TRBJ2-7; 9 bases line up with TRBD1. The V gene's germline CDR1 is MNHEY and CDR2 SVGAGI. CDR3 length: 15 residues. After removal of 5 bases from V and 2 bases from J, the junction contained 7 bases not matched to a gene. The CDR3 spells CASSPLTGGAYEQYF. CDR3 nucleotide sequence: TGTGCCAGCAGTCCCTTGACAGGGGGGGCCTACGAGCAGTACTTC.

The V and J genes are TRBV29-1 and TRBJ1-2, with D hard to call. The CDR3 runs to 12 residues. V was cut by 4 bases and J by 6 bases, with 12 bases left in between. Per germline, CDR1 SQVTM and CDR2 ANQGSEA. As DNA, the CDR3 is TGCAGCGTTGCTACGGGTGAAGATGGCTACACCTTC. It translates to CSVATGEDGYTF.

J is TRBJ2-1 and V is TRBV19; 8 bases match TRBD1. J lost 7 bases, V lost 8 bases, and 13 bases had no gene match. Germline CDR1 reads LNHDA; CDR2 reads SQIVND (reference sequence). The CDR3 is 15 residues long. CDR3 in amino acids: CASYKSGQGGNEQFF. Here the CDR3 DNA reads TGTGCCAGTTACAAAAGCGGACAGGGAGGAAATGAGCAGTTCTTC.

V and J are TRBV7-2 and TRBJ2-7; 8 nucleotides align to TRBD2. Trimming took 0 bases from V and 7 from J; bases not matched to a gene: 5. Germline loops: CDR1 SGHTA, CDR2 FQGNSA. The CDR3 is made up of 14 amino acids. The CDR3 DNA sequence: TGTGCCAGCAGCTTAGCCCCGGGAGGGCGGGAGCAGTACTTC. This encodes CASSLAPGGREQYF.

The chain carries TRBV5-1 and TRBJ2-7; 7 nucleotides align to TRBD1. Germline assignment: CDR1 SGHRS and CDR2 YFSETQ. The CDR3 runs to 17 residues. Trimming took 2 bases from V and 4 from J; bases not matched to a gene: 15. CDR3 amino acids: CASSLAGTVGPSYEQYF. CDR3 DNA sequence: TGCGCCAGCAGCTTAGCCGGGACAGTTGGCCCCTCTTACGAGCAGTACTTC.

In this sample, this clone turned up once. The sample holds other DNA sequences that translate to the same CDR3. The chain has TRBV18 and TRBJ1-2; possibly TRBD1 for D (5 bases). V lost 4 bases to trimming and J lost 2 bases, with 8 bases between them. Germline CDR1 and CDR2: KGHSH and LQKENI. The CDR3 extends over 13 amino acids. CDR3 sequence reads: CASSQTENYGYTF. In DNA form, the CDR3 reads TGTGCCAGCTCACAGACAGAAAACTATGGCTACACCTTC.

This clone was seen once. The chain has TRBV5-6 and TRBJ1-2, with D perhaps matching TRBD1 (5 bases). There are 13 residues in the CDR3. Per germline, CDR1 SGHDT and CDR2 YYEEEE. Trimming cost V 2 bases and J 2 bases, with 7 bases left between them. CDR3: CASSFQGNYGYTF. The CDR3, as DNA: TGTGCCAGCAGCTTCCAGGGAAACTATGGCTACACCTTC.

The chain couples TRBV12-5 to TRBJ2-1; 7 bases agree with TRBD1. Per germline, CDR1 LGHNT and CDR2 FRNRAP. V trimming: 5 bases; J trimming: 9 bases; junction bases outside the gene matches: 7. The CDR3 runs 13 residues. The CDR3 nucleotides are TGTGCTAGTGGTCTCTATTCAGGGGGTGAGCAGTTCTTC. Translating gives CASGLYSGGEQFF.

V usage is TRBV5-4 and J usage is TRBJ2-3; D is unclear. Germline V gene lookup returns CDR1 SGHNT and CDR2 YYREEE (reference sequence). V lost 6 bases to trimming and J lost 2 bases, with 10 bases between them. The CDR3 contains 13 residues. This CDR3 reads CASTLQNTDTQYF. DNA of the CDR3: TGTGCCAGCACCCTACAGAACACAGATACGCAGTATTTT.

CDR3 DNA sequence: TGTGCCAGCAGCCCTGACACCTACGAGCAGTACTTC. Its translation is CASSPDTYEQYF. This chain connects TRBV7-3 to TRBJ2-7; D gene ambiguous. Trimming removed 5 bases from V and 2 bases from J, with 7 bases in between. The CDR3 extends over 12 amino acids. The V gene's germline CDR1 is SGHTA and CDR2 FQGTGA. Combining the CDR3 with reference TRBV7-3 and TRBJ2-7 gives the whole variable domain GAGVSQTPSNKVTEKGKYVELRCDPISGHTALYWYRQSLGQGPEFLIYFQGTGAADDSGLPNDRFFAVRPEGSVSTLKIQRTERGDSAVYLCASSPDTYEQYFGPGTRLTVT.

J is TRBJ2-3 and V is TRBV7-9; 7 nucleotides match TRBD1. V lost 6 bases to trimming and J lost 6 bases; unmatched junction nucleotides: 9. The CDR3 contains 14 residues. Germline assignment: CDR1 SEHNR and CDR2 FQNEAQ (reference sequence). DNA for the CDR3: TGTGCCAGCAGATGGGCAGGGGGAGCCGATACGCAGTATTTT. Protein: CASRWAGGADTQYF.

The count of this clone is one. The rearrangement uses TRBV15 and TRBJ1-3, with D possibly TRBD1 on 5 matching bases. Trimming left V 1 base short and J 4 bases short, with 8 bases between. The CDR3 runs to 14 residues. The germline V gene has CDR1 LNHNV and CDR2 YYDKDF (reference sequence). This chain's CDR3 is CATSRANRGNTIYF. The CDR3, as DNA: TGTGCCACCAGCAGAGCTAACAGGGGAAACACCATATATTTT.

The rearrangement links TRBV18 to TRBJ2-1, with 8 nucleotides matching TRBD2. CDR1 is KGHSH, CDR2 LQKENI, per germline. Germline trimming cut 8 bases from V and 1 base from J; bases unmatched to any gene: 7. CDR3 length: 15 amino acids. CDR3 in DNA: TGTGCCAGCGACCGGGGCGGGAGGTCCTACAATGAGCAGTTCTTC. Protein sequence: CASDRGGRSYNEQFF.

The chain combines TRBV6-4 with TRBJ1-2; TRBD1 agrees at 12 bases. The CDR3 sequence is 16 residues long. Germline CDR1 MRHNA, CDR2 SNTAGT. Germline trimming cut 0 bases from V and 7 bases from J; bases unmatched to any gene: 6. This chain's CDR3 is CASSDSKWDRGLGYTF. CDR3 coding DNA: TGTGCCAGCAGTGACTCGAAGTGGGACAGGGGGCTTGGCTACACCTTC.

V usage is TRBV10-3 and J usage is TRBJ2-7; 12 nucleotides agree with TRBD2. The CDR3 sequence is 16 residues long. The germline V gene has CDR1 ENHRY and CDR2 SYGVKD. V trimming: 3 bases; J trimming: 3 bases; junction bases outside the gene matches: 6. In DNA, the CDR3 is TGTGCCATCAGTGACCCCGGACTAGCGGGGCACTACGAGCAGTACTTC. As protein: CAISDPGLAGHYEQYF.

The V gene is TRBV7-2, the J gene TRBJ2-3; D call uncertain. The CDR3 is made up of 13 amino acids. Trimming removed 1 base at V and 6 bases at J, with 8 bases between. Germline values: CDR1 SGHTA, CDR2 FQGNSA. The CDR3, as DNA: TGTGCCAGCAGCTTAGTCCCGCGGGATACGCAGTATTTT. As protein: CASSLVPRDTQYF.

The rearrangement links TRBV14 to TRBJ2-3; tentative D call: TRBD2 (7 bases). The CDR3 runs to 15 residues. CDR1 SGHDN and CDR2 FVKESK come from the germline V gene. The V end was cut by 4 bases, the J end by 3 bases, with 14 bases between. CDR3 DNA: TGTGCCAGCAGCCCTTCGCGGGGGCGGACAGATACGCAGTATTTT. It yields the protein CASSPSRGRTDTQYF.

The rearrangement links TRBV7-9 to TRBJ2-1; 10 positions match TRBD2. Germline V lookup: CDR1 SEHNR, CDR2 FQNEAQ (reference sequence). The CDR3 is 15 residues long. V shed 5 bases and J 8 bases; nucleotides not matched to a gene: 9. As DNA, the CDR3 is TGTGCCAGCAGCGCACCTAGCGGGGGTGCTGATGAGCAGTTCTTC. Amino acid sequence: CASSAPSGGADEQFF.

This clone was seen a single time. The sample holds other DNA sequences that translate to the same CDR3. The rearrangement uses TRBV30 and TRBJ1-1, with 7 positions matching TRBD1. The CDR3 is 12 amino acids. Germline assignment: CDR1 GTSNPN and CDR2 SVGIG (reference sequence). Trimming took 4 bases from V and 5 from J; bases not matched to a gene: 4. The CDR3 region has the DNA TGTGCCTGGACTCCCAGGGGGACTGAAGCTTTCTTT. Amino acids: CAWTPRGTEAFF.

The CDR3 sequence is CASTPRGGNYGYTF. The CDR3 nucleotides are TGTGCCAGCACACCTCGGGGGGGGAACTATGGCTACACCTTC. V gene TRBV27 combines with J gene TRBJ1-2; a possible D gene is TRBD1 (5 bases). The CDR3 is 14 amino acids. CDR1 and CDR2 from the germline V gene are MNHEY and SMNVEV (reference sequence). Trimming removed 7 bases from V and 2 bases from J, with 14 bases in between.

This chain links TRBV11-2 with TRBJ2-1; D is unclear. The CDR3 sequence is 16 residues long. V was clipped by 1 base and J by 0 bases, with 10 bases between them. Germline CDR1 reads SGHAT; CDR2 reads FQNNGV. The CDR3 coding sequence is TGTGCCAGCAGCTTAGTTCCCGGTAGCTCCTACAATGAGCAGTTCTTC. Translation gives CASSLVPGSSYNEQFF. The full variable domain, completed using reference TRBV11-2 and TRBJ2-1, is EAGVAQSPRYKIIEKRQSVAFWCNPISGHATLYWYQQILGQGPKLLIQFQNNGVVDDSQLPKDRFSAERLKGVDSTLKIQPAKLEDSAVYLCASSLVPGSSYNEQFFGPGTRLTVL.

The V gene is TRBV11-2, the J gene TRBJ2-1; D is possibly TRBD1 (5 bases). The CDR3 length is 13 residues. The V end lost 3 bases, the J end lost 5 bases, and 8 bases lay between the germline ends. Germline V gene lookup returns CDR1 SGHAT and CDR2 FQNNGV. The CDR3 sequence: CASSFQGHNEQFF. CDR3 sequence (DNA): TGTGCCAGCAGCTTTCAGGGCCACAATGAGCAGTTCTTC.

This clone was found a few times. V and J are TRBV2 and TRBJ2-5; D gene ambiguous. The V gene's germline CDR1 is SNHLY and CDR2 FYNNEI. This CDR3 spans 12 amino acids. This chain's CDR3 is CVLSPYQETQYF. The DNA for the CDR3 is TGTGTCTTAAGCCCGTACCAAGAGACCCAGTACTTC.

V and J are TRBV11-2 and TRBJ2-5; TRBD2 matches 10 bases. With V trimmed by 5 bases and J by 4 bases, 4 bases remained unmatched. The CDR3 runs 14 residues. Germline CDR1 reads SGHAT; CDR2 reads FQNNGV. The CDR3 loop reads CASSPRTSGETQYF. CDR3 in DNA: TGTGCCAGCAGCCCGAGGACTAGCGGAGAGACCCAGTACTTC.

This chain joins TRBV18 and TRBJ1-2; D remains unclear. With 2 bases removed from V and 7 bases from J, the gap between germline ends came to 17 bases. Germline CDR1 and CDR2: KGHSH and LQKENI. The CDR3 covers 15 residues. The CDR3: CASSPTGFRLFGYTF. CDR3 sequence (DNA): TGTGCCAGCTCACCAACGGGGTTCCGACTTTTTGGCTACACCTTC. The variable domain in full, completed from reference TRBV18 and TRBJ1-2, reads NAGVMQNPRHLVRRRGQEARLRCSPMKGHSHVYWYRQLPEEGLKFMVYLQKENIIDESGMPKERFSAEFPKEGPSILRIQQVVRGDSAAYFCASSPTGFRLFGYTFGSGTRLTVV.

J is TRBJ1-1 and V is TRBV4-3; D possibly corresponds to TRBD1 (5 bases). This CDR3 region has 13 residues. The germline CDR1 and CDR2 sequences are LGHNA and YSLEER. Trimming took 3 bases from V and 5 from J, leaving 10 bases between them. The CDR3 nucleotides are TGCGCCAGCAGCCAGGCAGGGCGGACTGAAGCTTTCTTT. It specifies CASSQAGRTEAFF.